A single sample is the source of the 15 T cell receptor beta chains below, sequenced in a study of cytomegalovirus exposure and HLA in healthy donors. Amplification used 60 Vbeta primers and 13 Jbeta primers. Profiling relied on immunoSEQ multiplex PCR, and the TCRdb table lists in-frame clones only, not all of them. In the table there are fewer than 200,000 clones, roughly 13% of which are singletons. The sample comprised PBMCs. The origin of the receptors is a man aged 50 to 60 in good health and CMV-seropositive.

V and J are TRBV28 and TRBJ1-4; 9 bases align to TRBD1. The CDR3 covers 14 residues. V trimming: 7 bases; J trimming: 7 bases; junction bases outside the gene matches: 7. Germline V gene lookup returns CDR1 MDHEN and CDR2 SYDVKM. In DNA form, the CDR3 reads TGTGCCAGCACTTGGGACAGGGTGGGTGAAAAACTGTTTTTT. Translating it yields CASTWDRVGEKLFF.

V usage is TRBV14 and J usage is TRBJ1-3, with 7 bases aligning to TRBD1. The CDR3 contains 14 residues. The ends lost 4 bases at V and 4 bases at J; junction bases unmatched: 4. The germline CDR1 and CDR2 sequences are SGHDN and FVKESK. The CDR3 region has the DNA TGTGCCAGCAGCCGACAGGGTACCGGAAACACCATATATTTT. This encodes CASSRQGTGNTIYF.

The chain is built from TRBV5-1 and TRBJ1-1; D gene ambiguous. Germline-derived CDR1 and CDR2 are SGHRS and YFSETQ. Trimming cost V 0 bases and J 3 bases, with 21 bases left between them. The CDR3 runs 18 residues. The DNA for the CDR3 is TGCGCCAGCAGCTTGGCCACCCACACGAACTTGCGGGACACTGAAGCTTTCTTT. This sequence encodes CASSLATHTNLRDTEAFF.

This clone came up a few times. The junction and the germline gene differ at one end; a read error may be behind it. The rearrangement joins TRBV7-7 to TRBJ2-2; 9 bases are shared with TRBD2. Germline V gene sequence: CDR1 SSHAT, CDR2 FNYEAQ (reference sequence). The CDR3 has 15 amino acids. This chain's CDR3 is CASSLGGGAARELFF. As DNA, the CDR3 is TGTGCTAGCAGCTTAGGCGGGGGGGCCGCTCGGGAGCTGTTTTTT.

The chain employs TRBV6-1 and TRBJ1-1; 9 nucleotides match TRBD1. Looked up from germline, CDR1 is MNHNS and CDR2 is SASEGT. With 1 base clipped from V and 5 bases from J, the junction kept 8 bases outside the gene matches. The CDR3 contains 16 residues. CDR3 sequence: CASSEDGGQGWTEAFF. CDR3 in DNA: TGTGCCAGCAGTGAAGATGGGGGACAGGGTTGGACTGAAGCTTTCTTT.

The chain is built from TRBV5-1 and TRBJ1-2; TRBD1 might be the D (5 bases). The CDR3 loop spans 14 amino acids. Deletions cut 0 bases from V and 4 bases from J, with 10 bases between. The germline V gene has CDR1 SGHRS and CDR2 YFSETQ. DNA of the CDR3: TGCGCCAGCAGCTTGGCCTCGGGGGGCTATGGCTACACCTTC. This encodes CASSLASGGYGYTF. The entire variable domain, with the rest obtained from reference TRBV5-1 and TRBJ1-2, is as follows: KAGVTQTPRYLIKTRGQQVTLSCSPISGHRSVSWYQQTPGQGLQFLFEYFSETQRNKGNFPGRFSGRQFSNSRSEMNVSTLELGDSALYLCASSLASGGYGYTFGSGTRLTVV.

This chain joins TRBV7-9 and TRBJ2-6, with a possible D match to TRBD1 (6 bases). Germline loops: CDR1 SEHNR, CDR2 FQNEAQ (reference sequence). Trimming shortened V by 4 bases and J by 0 bases, and 16 bases separated the two germline ends. This CDR3 has 18 amino acids. CDR3 protein: CASSSPSGDLSGANVLTF. As DNA, the CDR3 is TGTGCCAGCAGCTCACCTTCAGGGGACCTCTCTGGGGCCAACGTCCTGACTTTC. Drawing the rest from reference TRBV7-9 and TRBJ2-6, the complete variable domain is DTGVSQNPRHKITKRGQNVTFRCDPISEHNRLYWYRQTLGQGPEFLTYFQNEAQLEKSRLLSDRFSAERPKGSFSTLEIQRTEQGDSAMYLCASSSPSGDLSGANVLTFGAGSRLTVL.

The sample holds a few counts of this clone. The genes are TRBV5-1 and TRBJ2-3; 7 bases line up with TRBD1. With V trimmed by 4 bases and J by 2 bases, 4 bases remained unmatched. Germline values: CDR1 SGHRS, CDR2 YFSETQ. The CDR3 totals 14 residues. CDR3: CASSPGQNTDTQYF. Written as DNA, the CDR3 is TGCGCCAGCAGCCCGGGACAGAACACAGATACGCAGTATTTT.

This clone showed up just a few times. Here the CDR3 reads CASSYTGTEAFF. For the CDR3, the DNA is TGTGCCAGCAGTTACACAGGCACTGAAGCTTTCTTT. The J gene is TRBJ1-1, the V gene TRBV6-5, with TRBD1 as a possible D gene (5 bases). This CDR3 spans 12 amino acids. Germline V CDR1 and CDR2: MNHEY, SVGAGI. Trimming took off 2 bases at V and 4 bases at J, with 5 bases between the two ends.

J is TRBJ1-1 and V is TRBV21-1; the D call in the table, TRBD1, was not verified against the DNA. TRBV21-1 is flagged as a pseudogene. The CDR3 totals 13 residues. The CDR3 is CASRRTGRTEAFF. In DNA, the CDR3 is TGTGCCAGCAGAAGGACAGGGCGAACTGAAGCTTTCTTT.

V and J are TRBV4-3 and TRBJ2-1; 8 positions agree with TRBD1. Germline loops: CDR1 LGHNA, CDR2 YSLEER. The trim removed 4 bases at V and 2 bases at J, leaving 7 bases unmatched. This CDR3 region has 16 residues. CDR3 coding DNA: TGCGCCAGCAGCCGAGGGGGACAGGACCCCTACAATGAGCAGTTCTTC. Translated, it gives CASSRGGQDPYNEQFF.

The CDR3 loop reads CASSQDTYGYTF. DNA of the CDR3: TGCGCCAGCAGCCAGGACACCTATGGCTACACCTTC. The chain links TRBV5-1 to TRBJ1-2; possible D gene TRBD1, 5 bases. The germline CDR1 and CDR2 sequences are SGHRS and YFSETQ. CDR3 length: 12 amino acids. V was shortened by 4 bases and J by 4 bases, with 8 bases between the two germline ends.

This clone was counted between two and nine times. The rearrangement joins TRBV27 to TRBJ1-2, with a tentative D call TRBD1 (6 bases). The germline V gene encodes CDR1 MNHEY and CDR2 SMNVEV (reference sequence). The CDR3 length is 12 residues. Trimming removed 4 bases at V and 7 bases at J, with 10 bases between. The CDR3 loop is CASSSQGGGYTF. The CDR3 DNA reads TGTGCCAGCAGTTCACAGGGCGGTGGCTACACCTTC.

CDR3 sequence (DNA): TGTGCCAGCAGCCCTGCCGCGGGGAAGGTCTACGAGCAGTACTTC. It specifies CASSPAAGKVYEQYF. The genes are TRBV5-4 and TRBJ2-7, with a weak D call TRBD2 (6 bases). The CDR3 extends over 15 amino acids. V was clipped by 4 bases and J by 3 bases, with 17 bases between them. Looked up from germline, CDR1 is SGHNT and CDR2 is YYREEE (reference sequence).

This sequence joins TRBV7-2 and TRBJ2-2; 8 nucleotides align to TRBD2. Trimming took 8 bases from V and 4 from J; bases not matched to a gene: 6. The CDR3 contains 14 residues. Germline loops: CDR1 SGHTA, CDR2 FQGNSA. The CDR3, as DNA: TGTGCCAGCTTCTGGAGCGGGGGCACCGGGGAGCTGTTTTTT. This sequence encodes CASFWSGGTGELFF.